This paragraph covers one T cell receptor beta chain sequence. Its antigen is currently unknown. The sample belongs to a study of cytomegalovirus exposure and HLA in healthy donors. Whole-study context: Early released data comprised around 80 million unique TCRs from HLA-typed donors. Study-wide results and caveats: Researchers reported in a later analysis that a missense DCLRE1C variant was tied to TCR beta V- and J-gene trimming. Rarity characterized most TCR sequences, yet some public TCRs appeared in many donors. There were a few CMV-associated chains whose specificity for CMV antigens was confirmed in vitro.

PCR involved 60 Vbeta and 13 Jbeta primers. Assay: immunoSEQ multiplex PCR; the TCRdb copy retains only in-frame clones and omits some. The sample's table shows 170,000 or so clones. The CDR3 length is 14 residues. Germline V gene data show CDR1 as LNHDA and CDR2 as SQIVND (reference sequence). V was pared by 4 bases and J by 5 bases, with 15 bases between. This clonotype was sampled from a man aged 30 to 45 in good health and CMV-seronegative. The specimen sequenced was PBMCs. The V gene is TRBV19, the J gene TRBJ2-7; unclear D gene. The CDR3 bases are TGTGCCAGTAGTAACCCACCCGAAGACAACGAGCAGTACTTC. Amino acids: CASSNPPEDNEQYF.